This is a list of T cell receptor beta chains from one sample in a study of cytomegalovirus exposure and HLA in healthy donors. TCRdb keeps only in-frame clones here, not all; method: immunoSEQ multiplex PCR. The record lists some 96,000 clones, of which the ten most abundant hold 3% to 4%. The sample was PBMCs. The source is a woman aged 25 to 39 in good health and CMV-seronegative. Both conserved end residues are part of each CDR3. D genes are given only for firm matches.

v_call	j_call	d_call	cdr3_nt	cdr3_aa
TRBV4-1	TRBJ2-3	NA	TGCGCCAGCAGCAGCCCGGAGAAAAGTAGGACAGATACGCAGTATTTT	CASSSPEKSRTDTQYF
TRBV4-1	TRBJ1-6	NA	TGCGCCAGCAGCCAAGATCCACCAGGGCATTCACCCCTCCACTTT	CASSQDPPGHSPLHF
TRBV5-4	TRBJ1-5	TRBD1	TGTGCCAGCAGCTCTCGACAGGGCGTTGATCAGCCCCAGCATTTT	CASSSRQGVDQPQHF
TRBV10-3	TRBJ2-7	TRBD2	TGTGCCATCAGTGAGCCCGGCGGGAGCTTCTTCCGGTACGAGCAGTACTTC	CAISEPGGSFFRYEQYF
TRBV27	TRBJ2-2	TRBD2	TGTGCCAGCAGTCCCATTAGCGGGGAGCTGCTTTTT	CASSPISGELLF
TRBV11-1	TRBJ2-1	TRBD1	TGTGCCAGCAGCTTAGGGACAGGTCCGATCAATGAGCAGTTCTTC	CASSLGTGPINEQFF
TRBV28	TRBJ1-1	TRBD1	TGTGCCAGCACCCTCCGGACAGGGGGGGGGAACACTGAAGCTTTCTTT	CASTLRTGGGNTEAFF
TRBV27	TRBJ2-7	NA	TGTGCCAGCAGTTTCGAAGTCGGTCGCTACGAGCAGTACTTC	CASSFEVGRYEQYF
TRBV11-2	TRBJ1-4	TRBD1	TGTGCCAGCAGCCAGGGACAGGGTGAAGCTGAAAAACTGTTTTTT	CASSQGQGEAEKLFF
TRBV6-1	TRBJ2-3	NA	TGTGCCAGCAGTGAACCACCCACTATGAGGGATACGCAGTATTTT	CASSEPPTMRDTQYF
TRBV10-3	TRBJ2-3	NA	TGTGCCATCAGTGAGTCGAGGCCAAGGGGTGGAACAGATACGCAGTATTTT	CAISESRPRGGTDTQYF
TRBV7-8	TRBJ2-7	TRBD1	TGTGCCAGCAGCTCAGGGACAGTTCAAGTCCTCTACGAGCAGTACTTC	CASSSGTVQVLYEQYF
TRBV28	TRBJ1-2	TRBD1	TGTGCCAGCACCCCGGACAGGGGGCCCTATGGCTACACCTTC	CASTPDRGPYGYTF
TRBV6-1	TRBJ2-7	TRBD2	TGTGCCAGCAGTGCCTTAACGGGAGGGCCCCAAGAGCAGTACTTC	CASSALTGGPQEQYF
TRBV10-3	TRBJ1-2	NA	TGTGCCATCAGTGAGGAAGGCAGGGAGGCCTATGGCTACACCTTC	CAISEEGREAYGYTF